This record covers a single T cell receptor beta chain. Its antigen remains unknown. This sample is drawn from a study of shared clonotypes between healthy human individuals. Study-wide results and caveats: Apart from blood, nothing was sampled; tissue repertoires likely differ. Sequencing of the sorted subsets was shown by rarefaction to be incomplete despite large depth.

Genomic DNA belonging to each subset was distributed in equal measure over several immunoSEQ plates. In the study's own analysis: Filtering differed for immunoSEQ, which gave only junction sequences without quality scores. Method: immunoSEQ multiplex PCR; TCRdb's copy keeps in-frame clones and lacks some. D and trimming were read from the DNA, whereas the V and J calls and clone size are those reported in that table. Among under 850,000 clones listed, 80% to 95% were seen once. Positive CCR7 selection of CD45RO-negative cells yielded the naive CD8 cells, and terminally differentiated effector memory CD45RA+ cells were excluded. CDR3 length: 19 residues. The germline V gene has CDR1 SGHTA and CDR2 FQGNSA. After removal of 1 base from V and 4 bases from J, the junction contained 12 bases not matched to a gene.

This clonotype originated in a man aged 30 to 45 in good health. The chain joins TRBV7-2 to TRBJ2-1, with 11 nucleotides matching TRBD2. The source material was naive CD8+ T cells sorted from blood. In nucleotides, the CDR3 is TGTGCCAGCAGCTTAGTCGGGCTAGCGGGAGGATCGTTGTACAATGAGCAGTTCTTC. As protein: CASSLVGLAGGSLYNEQFF.